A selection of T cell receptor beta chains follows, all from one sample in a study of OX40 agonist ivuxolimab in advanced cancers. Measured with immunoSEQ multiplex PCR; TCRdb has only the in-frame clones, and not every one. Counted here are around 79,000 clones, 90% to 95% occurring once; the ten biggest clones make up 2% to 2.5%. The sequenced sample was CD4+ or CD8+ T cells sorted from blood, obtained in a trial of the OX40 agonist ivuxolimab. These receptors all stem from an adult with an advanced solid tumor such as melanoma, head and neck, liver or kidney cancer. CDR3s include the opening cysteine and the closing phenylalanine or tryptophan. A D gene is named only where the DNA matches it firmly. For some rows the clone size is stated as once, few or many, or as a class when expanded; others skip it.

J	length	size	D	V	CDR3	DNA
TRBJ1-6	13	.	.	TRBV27	CASRQSRYSPLHF	TGTGCCAGCAGACAGTCTCGCTACTCACCCCTCCACTTT
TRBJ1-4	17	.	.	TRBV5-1	CASSLGVWAPTNEKLFF	TGCGCCAGCAGCTTGGGGGTGTGGGCGCCAACTAATGAAAAACTGTTTTTT
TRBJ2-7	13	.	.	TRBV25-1	CASSEYVGYEQYF	TGTGCCAGCAGTGAATATGTGGGCTACGAGCAGTACTTC
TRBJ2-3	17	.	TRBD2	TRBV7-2	CASSLALAGGRTDTQYF	TGTGCCAGCAGCTTAGCTTTAGCGGGAGGGCGCACAGATACGCAGTATTTT
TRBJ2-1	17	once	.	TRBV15	CATSRDIDSGAPVEQFF	TGTGCCACCAGCAGAGACATCGATTCGGGAGCACCGGTTGAGCAGTTCTTC
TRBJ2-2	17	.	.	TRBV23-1	CASSQTPQIARTGELFF	TGCGCCAGCAGTCAAACCCCCCAGATAGCGAGAACCGGGGAGCTGTTTTTT
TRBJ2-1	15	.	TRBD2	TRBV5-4	CASSLRLAKYNEQFF	TGTGCCAGCAGCTTAAGACTAGCGAAATACAATGAGCAGTTCTTC
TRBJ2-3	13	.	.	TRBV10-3	CAISERGTDTQYF	TGTGCCATCAGTGAGCGAGGCACAGATACGCAGTATTTT
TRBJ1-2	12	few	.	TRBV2	CASSDGRYGYTF	TGTGCCAGCAGTGATGGGCGATACGGCTACACCTTC
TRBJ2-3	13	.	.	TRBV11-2	CASRLSSTDTQYF	TGTGCCAGCAGGCTGAGTAGCACAGATACGCAGTATTTT
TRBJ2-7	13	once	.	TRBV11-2	CASSRTFSLEQYF	TGTGCCAGCAGCCGGACTTTTTCCCTCGAGCAGTACTTC
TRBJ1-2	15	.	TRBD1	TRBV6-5	CASSYTLTGNYGYTF	TGTGCCAGCAGTTACACACTGACAGGGAACTATGGCTACACCTTC
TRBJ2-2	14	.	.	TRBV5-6	CASSSGQNTGELFF	TGTGCCAGCAGCTCGGGACAAAACACCGGGGAGCTGTTTTTT
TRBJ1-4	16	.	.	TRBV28	CASSPHSGGGSEKLFF	TGTGCCAGCAGTCCTCATTCCGGGGGAGGAAGCGAAAAACTGTTTTTT
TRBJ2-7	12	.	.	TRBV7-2	CASSPGLGEQYF	TGTGCCAGCAGCCCCGGGCTCGGCGAGCAGTACTTC
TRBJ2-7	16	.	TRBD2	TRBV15	CATSRPPSGREGEQYF	TGTGCCACCAGCAGACCTCCTAGCGGGCGGGAGGGGGAGCAGTACTTC
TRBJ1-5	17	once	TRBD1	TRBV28	CASRTGDRGYSNQPQHF	TGTGCCAGCAGGACGGGGGACAGGGGCTATAGCAATCAGCCCCAGCATTTT
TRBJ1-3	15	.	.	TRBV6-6	CASTTTQTGGNTIYF	TGTGCCAGCACCACGACCCAGACGGGAGGAAACACCATATATTTT
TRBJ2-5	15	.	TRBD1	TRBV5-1	CASSPGGTGQETQYF	TGCGCCAGCAGCCCTGGGGGGACAGGGCAAGAGACCCAGTACTTC
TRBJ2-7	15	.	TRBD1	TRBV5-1	CASSLGGTGGHEQYF	TGCGCCAGCAGCTTGGGTGGGACAGGGGGCCACGAGCAGTACTTC
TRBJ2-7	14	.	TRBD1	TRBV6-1	CASSDSGGSYEQYF	TGTGCCAGCAGTGACTCAGGGGGCTCCTACGAGCAGTACTTC
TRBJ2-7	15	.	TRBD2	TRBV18	CASSPLASGSHEQYF	TGTGCCAGCTCACCCCTGGCCAGCGGGAGTCACGAGCAGTACTTC
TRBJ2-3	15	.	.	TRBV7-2	CASGPLAGAPDTQYF	TGTGCCAGCGGTCCCCTAGCCGGAGCCCCAGATACGCAGTATTTT
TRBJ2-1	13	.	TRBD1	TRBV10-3	CAISPGQGNEQFF	TGTGCCATCAGCCCGGGACAGGGTAATGAGCAGTTCTTC
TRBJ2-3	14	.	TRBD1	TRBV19	CASNGQGAADTQYF	TGTGCCAGTAACGGACAGGGGGCCGCAGATACGCAGTATTTT